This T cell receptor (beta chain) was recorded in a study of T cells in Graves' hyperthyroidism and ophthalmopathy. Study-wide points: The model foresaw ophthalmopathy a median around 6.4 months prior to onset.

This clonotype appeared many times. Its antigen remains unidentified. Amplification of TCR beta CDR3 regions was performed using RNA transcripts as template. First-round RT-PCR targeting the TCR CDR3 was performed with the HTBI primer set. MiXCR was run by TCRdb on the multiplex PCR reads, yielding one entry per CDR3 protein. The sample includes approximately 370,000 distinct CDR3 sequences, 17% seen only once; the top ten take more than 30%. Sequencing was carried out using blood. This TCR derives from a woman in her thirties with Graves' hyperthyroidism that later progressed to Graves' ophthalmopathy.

For the CDR3, the DNA is TGCAGCGTTGACAGGGGTGATGAAAAACTGTTTTTT. Amino acids: CSVDRGDEKLFF. This chain connects TRBV29-1 to TRBJ1-4, with D possibly matching TRBD1 (6 bases). Trimming pared 3 bases from V and 6 bases from J, leaving 8 bases between. The CDR3 totals 12 residues. Germline V gene data show CDR1 as SQVTM and CDR2 as ANQGSEA.